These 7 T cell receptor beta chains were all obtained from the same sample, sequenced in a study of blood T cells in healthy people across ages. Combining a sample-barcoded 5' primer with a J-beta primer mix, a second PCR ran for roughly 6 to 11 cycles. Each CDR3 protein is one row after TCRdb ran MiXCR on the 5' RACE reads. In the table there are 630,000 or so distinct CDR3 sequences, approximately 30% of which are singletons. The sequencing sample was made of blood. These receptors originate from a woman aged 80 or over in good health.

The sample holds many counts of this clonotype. CDR3 DNA sequence: TGTGCCAGCAGTTTAGTCCAGCAGGGTGGCTACACCTTC. Residues: CASSLVQQGGYTF. The chain joins TRBV12-3 or TRBV12-4 to TRBJ1-2, with a possible D match to TRBD1 (5 bases). The V gene lost 1 base and the J gene lost 7 bases, with 10 bases spanning the gap. The CDR3 extends over 13 amino acids.

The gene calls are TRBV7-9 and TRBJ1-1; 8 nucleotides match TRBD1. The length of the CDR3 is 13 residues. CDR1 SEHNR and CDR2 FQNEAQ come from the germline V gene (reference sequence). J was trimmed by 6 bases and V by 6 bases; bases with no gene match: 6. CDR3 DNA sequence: TGTGCCAGCAGGTTTCCGACAGGGGCTGAAGCTTTCTTT. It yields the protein CASRFPTGAEAFF.

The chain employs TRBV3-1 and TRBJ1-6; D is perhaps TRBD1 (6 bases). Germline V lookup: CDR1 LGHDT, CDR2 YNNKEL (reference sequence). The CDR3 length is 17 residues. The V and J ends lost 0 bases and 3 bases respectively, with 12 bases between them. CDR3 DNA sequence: TGTGCCAGCAGCCAAGAAATTGCGGACAGCTATAATTCACCCCTCCACTTT. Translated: CASSQEIADSYNSPLHF.

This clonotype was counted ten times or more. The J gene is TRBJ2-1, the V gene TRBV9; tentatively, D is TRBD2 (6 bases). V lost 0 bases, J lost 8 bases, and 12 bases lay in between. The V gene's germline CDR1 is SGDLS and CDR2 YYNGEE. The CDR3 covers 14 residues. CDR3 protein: CASSVAGVRDEQFF. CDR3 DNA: TGTGCCAGCAGCGTAGCGGGGGTGCGTGATGAGCAGTTCTTC.

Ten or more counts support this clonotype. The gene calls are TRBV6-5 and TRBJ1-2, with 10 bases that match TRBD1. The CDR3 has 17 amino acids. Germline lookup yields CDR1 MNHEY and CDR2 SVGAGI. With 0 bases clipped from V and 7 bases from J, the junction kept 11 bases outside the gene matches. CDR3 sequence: CASSYSGTGAQIFGYTF. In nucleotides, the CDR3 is TGTGCCAGCAGTTACTCCGGGACAGGGGCCCAAATATTTGGCTACACCTTC.

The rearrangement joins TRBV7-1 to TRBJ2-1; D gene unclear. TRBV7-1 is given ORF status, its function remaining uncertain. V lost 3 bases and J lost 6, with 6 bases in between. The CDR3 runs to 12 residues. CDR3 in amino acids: CASSSYFNEQFF. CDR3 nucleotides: TGTGCCAGCAGCTCCTACTTCAATGAGCAGTTCTTC.

CDR3 sequence: CASSLDTVGTEAFF. CDR3 coding DNA: TGCGCCAGCAGCTTGGATACGGTGGGCACTGAAGCTTTCTTT. The genes are TRBV5-1 and TRBJ1-1; D is ambiguous. The CDR3 runs to 14 residues. V was trimmed by 0 bases and J by 4 bases, leaving 10 bases between them. Looked up from germline, CDR1 is SGHRS and CDR2 is YFSETQ.